This passage covers 29 T cell receptor beta chains from one sample sequenced in a study of metastatic and nonmetastatic thyroid tumors. TCRdb re-analyzed the PCR reads through MiXCR. The data show approximately 5,800 clones, 25% to 30% seen once. Thyroid surgery took place with no prior treatment in any patient. Sequenced: adjacent normal tissue. These receptor sequences come from a female donor with papillary thyroid cancer or a benign thyroid nodule (not recorded which). Some clones in this sample may be carry-over from other donors' samples.

As to this clone: A read error may produce the germline difference seen at one junction end. V and J are TRBV6-2 or TRBV6-3 and TRBJ1-6; 8 bases match TRBD1. There are 17 residues in the CDR3. Germline V gene data show CDR1 as MNHEY and CDR2 as SVGEGT. The CDR3 nucleotides read TGTGCCAGCATTGTACAAGCAGGGGGCCCCTTTCATTCACCGCTCCACTTT. Its translation is CASIVQAGGPFHSPLHF.

In its sample, this clone was seen a few times. The V and J genes are TRBV15 and TRBJ2-3; 8 bases agree with TRBD2. The CDR3 has 15 residues. Looked up from germline, CDR1 is LNHNV and CDR2 is YYDKDF (reference sequence). With V trimmed by 4 bases and J by 4 bases, 7 bases remained unmatched. CDR3 residues: CATSKGAGEADTQYF. Here the CDR3 DNA reads TGTGCCACCAGCAAGGGAGCGGGGGAGGCAGATACGCAGTATTTT. Filled out from reference TRBV15 and TRBJ2-3, the complete variable domain reads DAMVIQNPRYQVTQFGKPVTLSCSQTLNHNVMYWYQQKSSQAPKLLFHYYDKDFNNEADTPDNFQSRRPNTSFCFLDIRSPGLGDTAMYLCATSKGAGEADTQYFGPGTRLTVL.

This clone is categorized as medium-sized. The chain employs TRBV25-1 and TRBJ2-2; 10 positions agree with TRBD1. This CDR3 spans 14 amino acids. V dropped 6 bases and J dropped 6; count of bases not matched to a gene: 4. Looked up from germline, CDR1 is MGHDK and CDR2 is SYGVNS. CDR3 bases: TGTGCCAGCAGGGGGGACAGGGGCGCCGGGGAGCTGTTTTTT. Its translation is CASRGDRGAGELFF.

This clone is medium-sized by share. CDR3 DNA: TGTGCCAGCTCGTTGACCGTTCACTACACCTTC. It codes for CASSLTVHYTF. The chain employs TRBV12-3 or TRBV12-4 and TRBJ1-2; no clear D. This CDR3 region has 11 residues. Trimming left V 8 bases short and J 10 bases short, with 14 bases between.

This chain connects TRBV4-1 to TRBJ2-1; no clear D gene. This CDR3 region has 12 residues. V gave up 0 bases and J gave up 10 bases, with 7 bases separating them. Germline lookup yields CDR1 MGHRA and CDR2 YSYEKL. CDR3 sequence (DNA): TGCGCCAGCAGCCAAGATTTTGCGGAGCAGTTCTTC. Protein sequence: CASSQDFAEQFF.

The chain couples TRBV30 to TRBJ2-7; tentative D call: TRBD1 (5 bases). V dropped 6 bases and J dropped 3 bases, with 15 bases sitting between them. CDR3 size: 13 residues. Per the germline V gene, CDR1 is GTSNPN and CDR2 is SVGIG (reference sequence). In DNA form, the CDR3 reads TGTGCCTGTAAGGGGTTCAGGAGCTACGAGCAGTACTTC. It yields the protein CACKGFRSYEQYF.

The chain combines TRBV20-1 with TRBJ2-7; maybe TRBD2 (5 bases). The germline gives CDR1 DFQATT, CDR2 SNEGSKA (reference sequence). With 6 bases removed from V and 6 bases from J, the gap between germline ends came to 24 bases. This CDR3 comprises 15 residues. CDR3 region: CSAAWMWEGRGEQYF. CDR3 coding DNA: TGCAGTGCCGCGTGGATGTGGGAAGGGAGAGGCGAGCAGTACTTC.

The rearrangement joins TRBV11-3 to TRBJ2-1, with D possibly being TRBD1 or TRBD2 (5 bases each). The V gene's germline CDR1 is SGHNT and CDR2 YENEEA. The V gene lost 6 bases and the J gene lost 12 bases, with 21 bases spanning the gap. The CDR3 length is 14 residues. Here the CDR3 DNA reads TGTGCCAGCAGGGCCGGGGCTGGGGATAATCGGCAGTTCTTC. Translation: CASRAGAGDNRQFF.

A few counts support this clone. V usage is TRBV6-5 and J usage is TRBJ2-6; 10 bases match TRBD2. This CDR3 contains 18 residues. Unmatched junction bases numbered 4, after V lost 0 bases and J lost 2 bases. In germline, CDR1 is MNHEY, CDR2 SVGAGI. CDR3 region: CASSYSGLAGAGANVLTF. The CDR3 nucleotides read TGTGCCAGCAGTTACTCTGGTCTAGCGGGGGCTGGGGCCAACGTCCTGACTTTC.

This clone showed up just a few times. The J gene is TRBJ1-2, the V gene TRBV2; 8 bases are a match to TRBD1. Germline V lookup: CDR1 SNHLY, CDR2 FYNNEI. This CDR3 has 14 amino acids. V gave up 2 bases and J gave up 8 bases; unmatched junction bases: 7. CDR3 DNA: TGTGCCAGCAGTGAAACAGGGGGATTTGGCGGCTACACCTTC. Its protein product is CASSETGGFGGYTF.

V is TRBV3-1 and J is TRBJ2-3, with D unclear. The germline V and J ends were trimmed by 0 bases and 11 bases, with 18 bases remaining between them. Germline CDR1 and CDR2: LGHDT and YNNKEL (reference sequence). This CDR3 is built from 15 residues. Here the CDR3 DNA reads TGTGCCAGCAGCCAAGACGCTAGTGGGTCAGACATGCAGTATTTT. Its translation is CASSQDASGSDMQYF.

The chain recombines TRBV5-6 with TRBJ2-7, with unresolved D. The CDR3 sequence is 14 residues long. Germline CDR1 reads SGHDT; CDR2 reads YYEEEE. Between the trimmed V and J ends, which lost 4 bases and 0 bases, there was a span of 11 bases. As DNA, the CDR3 is TGTGCCAGCAGCCTAAGGCCCCACTCCTACGAGCAGTACTTC. Protein sequence: CASSLRPHSYEQYF.

Written as DNA, the CDR3 is TGTGCCAGCAGTCCCCCGAGCGGGCTAGCCGTCAACCAGGAGCAGTTCTTC. It encodes CASSPPSGLAVNQEQFF. V gene TRBV12-3 or TRBV12-4 combines with J gene TRBJ2-1; D is possibly TRBD2 (6 bases). The V gene lost 5 bases and the J gene lost 10 bases, with 27 bases spanning the gap. The CDR3 consists of 17 residues.

This sequence joins TRBV18 and TRBJ1-4; 7 bases are a match to TRBD1. Germline values: CDR1 KGHSH, CDR2 LQKENI. The CDR3 runs to 15 residues. V shed 4 bases, J shed 7 bases, and the junction held 9 bases outside the gene matches. The CDR3 is CASSLRTGPSEKLFF. The CDR3 nucleotides read TGTGCCAGCTCACTTCGGACAGGCCCCTCTGAAAAACTGTTTTTT.

This clone was counted ten times or more. The chain links TRBV2 to TRBJ2-6; D is uncertain. V lost 7 bases to trimming and J lost 2 bases, with 3 bases between them. CDR1 and CDR2 from the germline V gene are SNHLY and FYNNEI. The CDR3 is 12 amino acids. CDR3 coding DNA: TGTGCCAGCAATCCTGGGGCCAACGTCCTGACTTTC. It codes for CASNPGANVLTF.

This clone has just a few counts. CDR3 residues: CASSTGTGDGTGELFF. CDR3 in DNA: TGTGCCAGCAGTACCGGGACAGGGGATGGGACCGGGGAGCTGTTTTTT. The V and J genes are TRBV6-1 and TRBJ2-2; 10 bases match TRBD1. Germline CDR1 reads MNHNS; CDR2 reads SASEGT. This CDR3 is built from 16 residues. The V and J ends lost 5 bases and 5 bases, in that order; junction bases with no gene match: 8.

The chain recombines TRBV4-2 with TRBJ1-5; 7 bases match TRBD1. The germline CDR1 and CDR2 sequences are LGHNA and YNFKEQ. V dropped 4 bases and J dropped 4; count of bases not matched to a gene: 10. The CDR3 is made up of 16 amino acids. The CDR3 is CASSPMYSGGNQPQHF. DNA of the CDR3: TGTGCCAGCAGCCCTATGTACTCAGGGGGGAATCAGCCCCAGCATTTT.

This clone was seen a handful of times. The gene calls are TRBV6-2 or TRBV6-3 and TRBJ2-1, with a weak D call TRBD1 (5 bases). Trimming took off 3 bases at V and 10 bases at J, with 10 bases between the two ends. The CDR3 is 12 residues long. Germline V gene sequence: CDR1 MNHEY, CDR2 SVGEGT. This CDR3 is CASSYGATEQFF. CDR3 in DNA: TGTGCCAGCAGTTATGGGGCCACCGAGCAGTTCTTC.

On this clone itself: Without the conserved terminal phenylalanine or tryptophan, this CDR3 likely stems from a read error. V is TRBV7-2 and J is TRBJ1-3; D is unclear. V dropped 1 base and J dropped 4 bases, with 5 bases sitting between them. CDR3 length equals 13 residues. Germline-derived CDR1 and CDR2 are SGHTA and FQGNSA. CDR3 sequence reads: CASSLGGGNTIYN. CDR3 DNA sequence: TGTGCCAGCAGCTTAGGTGGCGGAAACACCATATATAAT.

The chain links TRBV6-2 or TRBV6-3 to TRBJ1-5, with D perhaps matching TRBD1 (5 bases). This CDR3 is 15 amino acids long. Trimming pared 2 bases from V and 1 base from J, leaving 9 bases between. Germline CDR1 and CDR2: MNHEY and SVGEGT. The CDR3 DNA sequence: TGTGCCAGCAGTTACCGTGGGGACAGCAATCAGCCCCAGCATTTT. The encoded protein is CASSYRGDSNQPQHF.

The V and J genes are TRBV7-9 and TRBJ2-7; D possibly corresponds to TRBD2 (6 bases). The V end lost 5 bases, the J end lost 3 bases, and 14 bases lay between the germline ends. The V gene's germline CDR1 is SEHNR and CDR2 FQNEAQ (reference sequence). This CDR3 is built from 14 residues. The CDR3 sequence is CASSPAGYNYEQYF. Written as DNA, the CDR3 is TGTGCCAGCAGCCCTGCGGGATACAACTACGAGCAGTACTTC.

V gene TRBV19 combines with J gene TRBJ2-3; D gene ambiguous. Deletions cut 2 bases from V and 1 base from J, with 7 bases between. This CDR3 comprises 14 residues. Germline assignment: CDR1 LNHDA and CDR2 SQIVND (reference sequence). CDR3: CASSILPGTDTQYF. CDR3 sequence (DNA): TGTGCCAGTAGTATACTCCCGGGCACAGATACGCAGTATTTT.

The chain joins TRBV7-2 to TRBJ2-7; 11 nucleotides match TRBD2. Germline V gives CDR1 SGHTA, CDR2 FQGNSA. V dropped 7 bases and J dropped 0; count of bases not matched to a gene: 5. The CDR3 contains 15 residues. The chain's CDR3 is CASTFGTSGSYEQYF. CDR3 sequence (DNA): TGTGCCAGCACCTTCGGGACTAGCGGCTCCTACGAGCAGTACTTC.

The V and J genes are TRBV5-6 and TRBJ1-5; TRBD1 matches at 7 bases. In germline, CDR1 is SGHDT, CDR2 YYEEEE. The CDR3 consists of 14 residues. The junction had 3 bases not matched to a gene; V was cut back by 0 bases and J by 6 bases. This chain's CDR3 is CASSLGTGPQPQHF. The CDR3 coding sequence is TGTGCCAGCAGCTTGGGGACAGGACCTCAGCCCCAGCATTTT.

This clone has a handful of counts. J is TRBJ2-5 and V is TRBV12-3 or TRBV12-4; D gene unclear. V lost 3 bases and J 5 bases, leaving 4 bases between the germline ends. This CDR3 is 11 amino acids long. The CDR3 loop reads CASSLRETQYF. The CDR3 bases are TGTGCCAGCAGTTTGCGGGAGACCCAGTACTTC.

This clone was observed a handful of times. Germline is not matched at one junction end, which may reflect a read error. The rearrangement links TRBV6-6 to TRBJ1-6; D is uncertain. The CDR3 sequence is 13 residues long. Looked up from germline, CDR1 is MNHNY and CDR2 is SVGAGI (reference sequence). The CDR3 loop reads CASSYETASPIHF. The CDR3 region has the DNA TGTGCCAGCAGTTACGAGACGGCTTCACCCATCCACTTT.

Sample share makes this clone medium-sized (0.01 to 0.1%). This sequence joins TRBV7-2 and TRBJ2-3; TRBD2 aligns across 10 bases. The CDR3 extends over 16 amino acids. In germline, CDR1 is SGHTA, CDR2 FQGNSA. With V trimmed by 5 bases and J by 4 bases, 9 bases remained unmatched. CDR3 in DNA: TGTGCCAGCAGCATTCAGCGGGGGGGCGGGGCAGATACGCAGTATTTT. It yields the protein CASSIQRGGGADTQYF. The full variable domain, with the rest looked up from reference TRBV7-2 and TRBJ2-3, is GAGVSQSPSNKVTEKGKDVELRCDPISGHTALYWYRQSLGQGLEFLIYFQGNSAPDKSGLPSDRFSAERTGGSVSTLTIQRTQQEDSAVYLCASSIQRGGGADTQYFGPGTRLTVL.

The rearrangement uses TRBV7-2 and TRBJ2-1; weak D call: TRBD1 (5 bases). The germline V gene encodes CDR1 SGHTA and CDR2 FQGNSA. V gave up 0 bases and J gave up 6 bases, with 12 bases separating them. The CDR3 has 15 residues. The CDR3 loop reads CASSLAAGWVNEQFF. The CDR3 DNA sequence: TGTGCCAGCAGCTTAGCGGCAGGGTGGGTCAATGAGCAGTTCTTC.

This clone ranks as medium-sized. This chain uses TRBV28 with TRBJ1-4; 9 nucleotides match TRBD1. Per germline, CDR1 MDHEN and CDR2 SYDVKM. J was trimmed by 8 bases and V by 7 bases; bases with no gene match: 5. This CDR3 spans 13 amino acids. CDR3: CASKGQGLEKLFF. CDR3 nucleotide sequence: TGTGCCAGCAAGGGACAGGGTCTGGAAAAACTGTTTTTT.